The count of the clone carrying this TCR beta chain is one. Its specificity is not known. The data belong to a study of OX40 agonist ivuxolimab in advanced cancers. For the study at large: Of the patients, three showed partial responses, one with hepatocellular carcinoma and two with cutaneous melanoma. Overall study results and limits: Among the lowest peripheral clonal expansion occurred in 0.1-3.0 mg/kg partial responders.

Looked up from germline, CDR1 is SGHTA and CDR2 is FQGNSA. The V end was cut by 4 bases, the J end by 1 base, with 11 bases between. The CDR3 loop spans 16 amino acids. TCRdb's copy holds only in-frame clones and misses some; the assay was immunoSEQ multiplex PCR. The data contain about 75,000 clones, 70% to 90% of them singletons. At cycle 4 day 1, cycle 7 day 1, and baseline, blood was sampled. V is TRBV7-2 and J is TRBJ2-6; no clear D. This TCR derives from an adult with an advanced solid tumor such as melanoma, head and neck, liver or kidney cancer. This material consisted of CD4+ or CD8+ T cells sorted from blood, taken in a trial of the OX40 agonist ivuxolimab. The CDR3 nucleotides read TGTGCCAGCAGCTCCCAAACTCAGTCTGGGGCCAACGTCCTGACTTTC. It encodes CASSSQTQSGANVLTF.